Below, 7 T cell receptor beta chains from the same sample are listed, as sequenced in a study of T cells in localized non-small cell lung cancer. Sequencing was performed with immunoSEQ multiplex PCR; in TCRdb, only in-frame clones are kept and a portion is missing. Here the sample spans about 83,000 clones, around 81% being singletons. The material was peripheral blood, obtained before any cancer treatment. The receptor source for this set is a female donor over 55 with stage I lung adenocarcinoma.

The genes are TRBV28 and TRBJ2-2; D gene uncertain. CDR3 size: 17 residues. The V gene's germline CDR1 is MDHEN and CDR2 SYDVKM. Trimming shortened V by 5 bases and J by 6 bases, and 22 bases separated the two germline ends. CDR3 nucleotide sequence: TGTGCCAGCAGTAAGGCACTCGTGGGGTTGGCTTCCGGGGAGCTGTTTTTT. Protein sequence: CASSKALVGLASGELFF.

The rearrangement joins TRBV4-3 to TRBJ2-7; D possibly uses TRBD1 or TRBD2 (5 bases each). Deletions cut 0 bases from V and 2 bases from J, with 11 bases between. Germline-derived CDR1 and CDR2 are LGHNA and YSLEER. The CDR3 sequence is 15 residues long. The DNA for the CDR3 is TGCGCCAGCAGCCAAGATCACCCGGGGCCCTACGAGCAGTACTTC. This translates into CASSQDHPGPYEQYF.

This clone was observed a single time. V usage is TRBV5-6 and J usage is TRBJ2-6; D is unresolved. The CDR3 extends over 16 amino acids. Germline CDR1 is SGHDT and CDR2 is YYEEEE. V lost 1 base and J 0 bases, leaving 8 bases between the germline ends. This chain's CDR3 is CASSLNGLSGANVLTF. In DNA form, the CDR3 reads TGTGCCAGCAGCTTGAACGGTCTCTCTGGGGCCAACGTCCTGACTTTC.

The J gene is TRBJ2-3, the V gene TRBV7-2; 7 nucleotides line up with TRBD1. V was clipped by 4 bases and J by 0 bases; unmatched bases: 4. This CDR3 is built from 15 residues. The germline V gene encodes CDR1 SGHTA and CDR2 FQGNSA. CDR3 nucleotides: TGTGCCAGCAGCTCGAGGACAGGTAGCACAGATACGCAGTATTTT. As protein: CASSSRTGSTDTQYF.

The CDR3: CASSLNFGSFEAFF. DNA of the CDR3: TGTGCCAGCAGTTTAAACTTCGGAAGTTTTGAAGCTTTCTTT. This sequence joins TRBV27 and TRBJ1-1; D uncertain. The CDR3 spans 14 residues. The V gene lost 2 bases and the J gene lost 7 bases, with 14 bases spanning the gap. From germline, CDR1 is MNHEY and CDR2 SMNVEV (reference sequence).

The CDR3 sequence: CASSGGPEAFF. The CDR3 coding sequence is TGTGCCAGTAGTGGGGGACCCGAAGCTTTCTTT. The chain carries TRBV19 and TRBJ1-1; D is possibly TRBD1 (5 bases). This CDR3 comprises 11 residues. CDR1 LNHDA and CDR2 SQIVND come from the germline V gene (reference sequence). The V end lost 5 bases, the J end lost 8 bases, and 9 bases lay between the germline ends. Supplemented by reference TRBV19 and TRBJ1-1, the full variable domain reads DGGITQSPKYLFRKEGQNVTLSCEQNLNHDAMYWYRQDPGQGLRLIYYSQIVNDFQKGDIAEGYSVSREKKESFPLTVTSAQKNPTAFYLCASSGGPEAFFGQGTRLTVV.

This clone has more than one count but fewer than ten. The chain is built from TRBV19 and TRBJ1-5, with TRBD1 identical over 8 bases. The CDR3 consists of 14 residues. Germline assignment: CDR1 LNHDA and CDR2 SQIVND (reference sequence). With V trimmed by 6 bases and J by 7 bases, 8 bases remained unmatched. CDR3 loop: CASSGQGGRQPQHF. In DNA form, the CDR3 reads TGTGCCAGTAGCGGACAGGGCGGAAGGCAGCCCCAGCATTTT.